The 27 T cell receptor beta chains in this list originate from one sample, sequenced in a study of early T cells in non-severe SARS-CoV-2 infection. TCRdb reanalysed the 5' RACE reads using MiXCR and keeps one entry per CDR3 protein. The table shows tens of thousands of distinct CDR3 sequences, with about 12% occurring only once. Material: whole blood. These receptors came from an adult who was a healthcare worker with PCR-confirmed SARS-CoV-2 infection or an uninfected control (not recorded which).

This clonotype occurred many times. The CDR3, as DNA: TGTGCCAGCAGTGTCGGGGGCCTCTCGGAAGCTTTCTTT. Its translation: CASSVGGLSEAFF. The rearrangement uses TRBV6-2 or TRBV6-3 and TRBJ1-1; possibly TRBD1 for D (6 bases). Trimming pared 5 bases from V and 8 bases from J, leaving 15 bases between. The CDR3 runs to 13 residues. The germline CDR1 and CDR2 sequences are MNHEY and SVGEGT.

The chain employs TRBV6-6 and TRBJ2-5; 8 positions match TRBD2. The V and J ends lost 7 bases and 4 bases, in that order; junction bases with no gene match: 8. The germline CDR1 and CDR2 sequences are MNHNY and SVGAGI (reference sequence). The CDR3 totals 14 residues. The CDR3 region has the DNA TGTGCCAGCATCGGGACTAGGCGAACAGAGACCCAGTACTTC. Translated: CASIGTRRTETQYF.

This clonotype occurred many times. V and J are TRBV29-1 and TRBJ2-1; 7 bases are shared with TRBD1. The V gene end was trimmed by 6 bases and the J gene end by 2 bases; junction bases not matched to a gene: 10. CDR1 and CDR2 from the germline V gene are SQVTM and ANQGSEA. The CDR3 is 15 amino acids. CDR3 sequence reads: CSVPDRESPYNEQFF. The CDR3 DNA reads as TGCAGCGTCCCCGACAGGGAGTCCCCCTACAATGAGCAGTTCTTC.

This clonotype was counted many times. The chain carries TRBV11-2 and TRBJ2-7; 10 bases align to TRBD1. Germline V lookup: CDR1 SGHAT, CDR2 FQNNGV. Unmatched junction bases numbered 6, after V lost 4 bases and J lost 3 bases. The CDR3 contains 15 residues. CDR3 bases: TGTGCCAGCAGCTCGGGGGACAGGGGACACTACGAGCAGTACTTC. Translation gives CASSSGDRGHYEQYF.

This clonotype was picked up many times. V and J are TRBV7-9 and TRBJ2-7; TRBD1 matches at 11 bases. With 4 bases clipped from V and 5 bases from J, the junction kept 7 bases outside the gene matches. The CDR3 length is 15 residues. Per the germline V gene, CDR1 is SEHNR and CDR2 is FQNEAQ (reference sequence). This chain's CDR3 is CASSYGTGGVNEQYF. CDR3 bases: TGTGCCAGCAGCTATGGGACAGGGGGTGTCAACGAGCAGTACTTC.

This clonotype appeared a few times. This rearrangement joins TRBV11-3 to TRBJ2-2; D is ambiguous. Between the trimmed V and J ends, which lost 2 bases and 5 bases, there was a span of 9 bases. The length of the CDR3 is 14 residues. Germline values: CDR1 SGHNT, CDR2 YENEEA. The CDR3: CASSLPLGTGELFF. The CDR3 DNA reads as TGTGCCAGCAGCTTACCGTTGGGGACCGGGGAGCTGTTTTTT.

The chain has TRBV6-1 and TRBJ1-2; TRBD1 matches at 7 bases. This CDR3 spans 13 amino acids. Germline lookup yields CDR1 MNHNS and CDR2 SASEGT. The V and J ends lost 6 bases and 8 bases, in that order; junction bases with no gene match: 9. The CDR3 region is CASSLRQGGGYTF. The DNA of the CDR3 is TGTGCCAGCAGCCTACGACAGGGAGGAGGCTACACCTTC.

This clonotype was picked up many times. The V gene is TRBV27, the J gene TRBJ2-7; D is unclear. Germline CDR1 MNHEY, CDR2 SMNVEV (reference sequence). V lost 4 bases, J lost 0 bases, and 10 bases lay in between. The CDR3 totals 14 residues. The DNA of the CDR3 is TGTGCCAGCAGTTATGGGCCGAGCTCCTACGAGCAGTACTTC. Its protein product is CASSYGPSSYEQYF.

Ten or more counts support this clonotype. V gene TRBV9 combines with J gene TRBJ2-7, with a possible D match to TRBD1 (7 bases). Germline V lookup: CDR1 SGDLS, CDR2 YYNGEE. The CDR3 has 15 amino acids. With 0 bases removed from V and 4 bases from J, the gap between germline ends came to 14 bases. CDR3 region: CASSVAETGTYEQYF. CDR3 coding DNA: TGTGCCAGCAGCGTAGCTGAGACAGGGACTTACGAGCAGTACTTC.

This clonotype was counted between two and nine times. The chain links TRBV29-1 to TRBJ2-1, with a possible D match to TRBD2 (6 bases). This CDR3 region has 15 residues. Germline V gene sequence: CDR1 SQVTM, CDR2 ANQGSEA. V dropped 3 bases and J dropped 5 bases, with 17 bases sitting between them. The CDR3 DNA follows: TGCAGCGTTGACCCTGGGCTAGCGCGAGACAATGAGCAGTTCTTC. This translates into CSVDPGLARDNEQFF.

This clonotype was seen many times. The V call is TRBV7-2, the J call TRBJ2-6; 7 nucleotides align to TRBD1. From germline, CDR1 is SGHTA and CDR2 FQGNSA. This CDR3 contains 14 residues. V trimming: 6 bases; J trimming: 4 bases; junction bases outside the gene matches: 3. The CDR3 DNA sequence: TGTGCCAGCAGAACAGGGGCCGGGGCCAACGTCCTGACTTTC. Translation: CASRTGAGANVLTF.

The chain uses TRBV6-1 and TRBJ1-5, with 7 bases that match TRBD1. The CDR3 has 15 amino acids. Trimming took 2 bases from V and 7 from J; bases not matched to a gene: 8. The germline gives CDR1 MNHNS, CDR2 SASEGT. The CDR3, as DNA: TGTGCCAGCAGTGAAAGGGGGCGCGAGGAACAGCCCCAGCATTTT. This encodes CASSERGREEQPQHF.

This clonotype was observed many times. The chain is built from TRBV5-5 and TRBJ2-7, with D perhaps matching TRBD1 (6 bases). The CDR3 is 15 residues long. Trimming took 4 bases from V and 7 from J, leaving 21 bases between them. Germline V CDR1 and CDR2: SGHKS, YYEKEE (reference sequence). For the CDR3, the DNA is TGTGCCAGCAGCGATTACTCAGGGGCACTAAGGGAGCAGTACTTC. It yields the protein CASSDYSGALREQYF.

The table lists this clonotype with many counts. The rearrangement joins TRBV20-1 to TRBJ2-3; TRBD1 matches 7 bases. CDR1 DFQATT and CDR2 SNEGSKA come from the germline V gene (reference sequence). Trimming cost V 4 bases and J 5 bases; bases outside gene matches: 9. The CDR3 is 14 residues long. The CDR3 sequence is CSATRDRIRDTQYF. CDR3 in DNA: TGCAGTGCTACAAGGGACAGAATAAGAGATACGCAGTATTTT.

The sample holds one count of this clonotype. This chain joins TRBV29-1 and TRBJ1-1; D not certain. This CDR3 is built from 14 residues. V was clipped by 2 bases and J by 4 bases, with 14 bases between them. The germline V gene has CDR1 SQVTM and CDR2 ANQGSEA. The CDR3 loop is CSVERTGKPTEAFF. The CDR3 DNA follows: TGCAGCGTTGAAAGGACGGGCAAGCCCACTGAAGCTTTCTTT.

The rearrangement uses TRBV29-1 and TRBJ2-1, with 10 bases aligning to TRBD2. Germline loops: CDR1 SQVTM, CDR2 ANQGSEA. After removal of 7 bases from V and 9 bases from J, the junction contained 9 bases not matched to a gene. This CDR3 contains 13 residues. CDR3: CSAPGLALREQFF. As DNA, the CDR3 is TGCAGCGCCCCGGGACTAGCGTTACGTGAGCAGTTCTTC.

This CDR3 reads CSVEPGQGTEAFF. DNA of the CDR3: TGCAGCGTTGAGCCTGGACAGGGCACTGAAGCTTTCTTT. V and J are TRBV29-1 and TRBJ1-1; 8 bases match TRBD1. Trimming at V came to 3 bases and at J to 4 bases, leaving 4 bases not matched to a gene. Germline V gene lookup returns CDR1 SQVTM and CDR2 ANQGSEA. The CDR3 loop spans 13 amino acids.

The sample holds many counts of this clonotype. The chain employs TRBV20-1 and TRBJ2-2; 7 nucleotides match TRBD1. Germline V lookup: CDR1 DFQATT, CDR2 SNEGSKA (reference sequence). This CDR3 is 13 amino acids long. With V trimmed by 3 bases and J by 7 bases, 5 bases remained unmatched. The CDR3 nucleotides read TGCAGTGCTAGCGACAGGGTGGACGGGGAGCTGTTTTTT. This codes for CSASDRVDGELFF.

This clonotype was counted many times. CDR3 bases: TGTGCCAGCAGCTTAGGGCGGACATACTACGAGCAGTACTTC. It yields the protein CASSLGRTYYEQYF. The rearrangement joins TRBV7-2 to TRBJ2-7, with a tentative D call TRBD1 (5 bases). The CDR3 is 14 amino acids. Germline lookup yields CDR1 SGHTA and CDR2 FQGNSA. Trimming stripped 1 base from V and 3 bases from J, with 10 bases between.

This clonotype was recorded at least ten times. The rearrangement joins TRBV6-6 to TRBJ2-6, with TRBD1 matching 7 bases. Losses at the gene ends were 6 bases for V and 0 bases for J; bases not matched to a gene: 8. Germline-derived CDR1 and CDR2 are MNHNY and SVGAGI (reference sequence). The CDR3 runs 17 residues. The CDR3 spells CASRPPGQHSGANVLTF. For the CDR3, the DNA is TGTGCCAGCAGGCCCCCGGGACAGCACTCTGGGGCCAACGTCCTGACTTTC.

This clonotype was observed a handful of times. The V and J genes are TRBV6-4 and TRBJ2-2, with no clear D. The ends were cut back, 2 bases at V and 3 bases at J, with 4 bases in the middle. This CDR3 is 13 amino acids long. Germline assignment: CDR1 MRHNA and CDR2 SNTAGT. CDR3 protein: CASSDGDTGELFF. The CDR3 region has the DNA TGTGCCAGCAGTGACGGGGACACCGGGGAGCTGTTTTTT.

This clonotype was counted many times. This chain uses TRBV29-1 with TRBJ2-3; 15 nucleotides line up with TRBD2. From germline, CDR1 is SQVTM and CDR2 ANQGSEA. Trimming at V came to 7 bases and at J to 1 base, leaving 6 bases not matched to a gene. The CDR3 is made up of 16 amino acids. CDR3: CSAGLAGGPGTDTQYF. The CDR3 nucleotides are TGCAGCGCTGGACTAGCGGGAGGGCCGGGCACAGATACGCAGTATTTT.

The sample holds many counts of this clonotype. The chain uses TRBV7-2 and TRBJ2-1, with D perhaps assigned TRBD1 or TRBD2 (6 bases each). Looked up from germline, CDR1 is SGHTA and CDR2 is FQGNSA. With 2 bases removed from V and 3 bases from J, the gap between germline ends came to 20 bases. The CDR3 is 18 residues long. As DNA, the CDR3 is TGTGCCAGCAGCTTATTATCCGGGGGCAGCCCCTACTACAATGAGCAGTTCTTC. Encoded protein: CASSLLSGGSPYYNEQFF.

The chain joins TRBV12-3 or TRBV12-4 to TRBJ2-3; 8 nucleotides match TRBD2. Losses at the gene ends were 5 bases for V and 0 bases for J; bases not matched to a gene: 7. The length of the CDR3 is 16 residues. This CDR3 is CASSPIAGPSTDTQYF. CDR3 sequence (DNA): TGTGCCAGCAGTCCAATAGCGGGGCCTAGCACAGATACGCAGTATTTT.

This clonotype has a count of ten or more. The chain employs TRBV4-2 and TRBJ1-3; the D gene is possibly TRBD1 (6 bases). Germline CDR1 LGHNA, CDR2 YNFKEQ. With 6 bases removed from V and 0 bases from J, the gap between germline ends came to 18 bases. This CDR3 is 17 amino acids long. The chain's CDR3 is CASRTARGGSSGNTIYF. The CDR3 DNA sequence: TGTGCCAGCAGGACGGCAAGGGGGGGCTCCTCTGGAAACACCATATATTTT.

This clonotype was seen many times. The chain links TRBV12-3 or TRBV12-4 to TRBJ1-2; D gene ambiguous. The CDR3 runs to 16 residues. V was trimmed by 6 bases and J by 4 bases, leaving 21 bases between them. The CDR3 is CASSPWGESGGYGYTF. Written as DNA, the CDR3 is TGTGCCAGCAGCCCGTGGGGAGAGAGTGGTGGCTATGGCTACACCTTC.

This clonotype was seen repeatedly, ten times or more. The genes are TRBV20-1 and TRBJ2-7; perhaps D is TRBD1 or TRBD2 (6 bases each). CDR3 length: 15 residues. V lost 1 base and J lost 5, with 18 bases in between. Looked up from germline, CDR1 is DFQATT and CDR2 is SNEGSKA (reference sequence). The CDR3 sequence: CSARAGANPTDEQYF. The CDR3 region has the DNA TGCAGTGCTAGAGCGGGGGCTAACCCTACCGACGAGCAGTACTTC.